A selection of T cell receptor beta chains follows, all from one sample in a study of T cell repertoires in cytomegalovirus infection. TCRdb re-analysed the reads in MiXCR, keeping a single row per CDR3 protein. Among some 500,000 distinct CDR3 sequences listed, 25% to 35% were seen once. No antigen has been assigned to these receptors. Sequenced material: cultured PBMCs, taken from culture after CMV antigen stimulation. These receptors were collected from a human donor in good health (CMV status not recorded). Some clones in this sample may be carry-over from other donors' samples. The CDR3 runs from the conserved cysteine through the conserved F or W. A D gene is named only where the DNA matches it firmly.

d_call j_call v_call cdr3_aa
. TRBJ2-7 TRBV5-1 CASSLAGSNYEQYF
. TRBJ2-5 TRBV12-3/TRBV12-4 CASSRDFPTDFQETQYF
. TRBJ2-2 TRBV29-1 CSVESVKQNTGELFF
. TRBJ2-1 TRBV29-1 CSLRTYNEQFF
TRBD2 TRBJ2-3 TRBV6-1 CASKAGVLIVDTQYF
TRBD2 TRBJ2-5 TRBV12-3/TRBV12-4 CASRNLGLLAGEQETQYF
. TRBJ1-2 TRBV7-2 CASSRSQDYGYTF
TRBD2 TRBJ2-5 TRBV11-2 CASSVIQLAPVRETQYF
. TRBJ2-1 TRBV12-5 CASGSPRKQGEAYNEQFF
. TRBJ2-1 TRBV6-5 CASSYKRRKDNEQFF
. TRBJ2-5 TRBV20-1 CIARRLYQETQYF
. TRBJ2-1 TRBV7-3 CASSRRPDLGDEQFF
. TRBJ2-2 TRBV24-1 CATSDFYNTGELFF
. TRBJ2-2 TRBV28 CASSSPPVGELFF
. TRBJ1-1 TRBV7-8 CASSLRRSGEAFF
TRBD1 TRBJ2-7 TRBV6-2/TRBV6-3 CASSPTGFYEQYF
. TRBJ2-1 TRBV25-1 CASSDEGYSYNEQFF
. TRBJ2-3 TRBV13 CASSWTGDTQYF
. TRBJ1-2 TRBV12-3/TRBV12-4 CASGILYGYTF
. TRBJ2-3 TRBV28 CASSWGVGLDTQYF
TRBD2 TRBJ2-2 TRBV6-2/TRBV6-3 CASSIKGLAVNTGELFF
TRBD2 TRBJ2-1 TRBV19 CASSIEGSGSKQFF
. TRBJ2-2 TRBV10-3 CAISVNTGALFF
TRBD2 TRBJ2-3 TRBV6-5 CASSYSAGAGGTDTQYF
TRBD2 TRBJ2-7 TRBV7-2 CASSFQGLAGGGYEQYF
. TRBJ2-7 TRBV13 CASSLWAGPSYEQYF